Listed below are T cell receptor beta chains from one sample, sequenced in a study of blood T cell repertoires in COVID-19. Repertoires were generated with immunoSEQ multiplex PCR, while TCRdb's copy carries only in-frame clones and drops some. Among under 300,000 clones, 84% were seen once, and the ten largest hold roughly 1.4%. Sequencing was done on a sample of peripheral blood. These receptors were taken from a woman between 35 and 50 years old who had recovered from COVID-19. Both conserved end residues are part of each CDR3. The D gene is left open where the match is weak. A clone size is listed for some rows: how often the clone was seen (once, few, many), or a class if it is expanded.

V gene	D gene	clone size	J gene	CDR3 protein	CDR3 DNA
TRBV3-1/TRBV3-2	NA	NA	TRBJ2-2	CASSQGQGIGELFF	TGTGCCAGCAGCCAAGGGCAGGGGATCGGGGAGCTGTTTTTT
TRBV27	TRBD2	NA	TRBJ2-3	CASSKTSGGATDTQYF	TGTGCCAGCAGTAAGACTAGCGGGGGGGCAACAGATACGCAGTATTTT
TRBV11-2	NA	NA	TRBJ1-1	CASSEGGGTKAFF	TGTGCCAGCAGCGAAGGGGGGGGAACGAAAGCTTTCTTT
TRBV3-1/TRBV3-2	NA	NA	TRBJ1-2	CASSRETGKRGYTF	TGTGCCAGCAGCCGGGAAACAGGGAAACGTGGCTACACCTTC
TRBV29-1	TRBD2	NA	TRBJ2-3	CSVAGGPEDTQYF	TGCAGCGTCGCGGGGGGCCCCGAAGATACGCAGTATTTT
TRBV13	TRBD1	NA	TRBJ2-7	CASSLTGVSYEQYF	TGTGCCAGCAGCTTAACAGGGGTCTCCTACGAGCAGTACTTC
TRBV7-8	NA	NA	TRBJ1-6	CASSPIGKGLDNSPLHF	TGTGCCAGCAGCCCAATCGGTAAGGGGCTCGATAATTCACCCCTCCACTTT
TRBV6-2/TRBV6-3	NA	NA	TRBJ2-2	CASSSRLRPQGNTGELFF	TGTGCCAGCAGTTCGAGACTAAGGCCTCAAGGCAACACCGGGGAGCTGTTTTTT
TRBV9	TRBD1	NA	TRBJ2-2	CASSVEHRGYTGELFF	TGTGCCAGCAGCGTAGAACACAGGGGGTACACCGGGGAGCTGTTTTTT
TRBV12-5	NA	NA	TRBJ1-1	CASGSTLSGDTEAFF	TGTGCTAGTGGTTCCACACTCTCAGGGGACACTGAAGCTTTCTTT
TRBV6-5	TRBD1	NA	TRBJ1-4	CASRPTGLNEKLFF	TGTGCCAGCAGACCGACAGGGTTGAATGAAAAACTGTTTTTT
TRBV2	NA	NA	TRBJ2-7	CASRGGTGQPASYEQYF	TGTGCCAGCAGGGGGGGGACAGGCCAACCCGCGTCCTACGAGCAGTACTTC
TRBV29-1	NA	few	TRBJ1-1	CSVVTLNTEAFF	TGCAGCGTTGTGACACTGAACACTGAAGCTTTCTTT
TRBV6-5	NA	NA	TRBJ1-2	CASTRGRGYTF	TGTGCCAGCACACGGGGTCGAGGCTACACCTTC
TRBV9	TRBD1	once	TRBJ1-1	CASTQVGQGRGGTEAFF	TGTGCCAGCACCCAAGTTGGACAGGGGCGAGGGGGCACTGAAGCTTTCTTT
TRBV29-1	TRBD2	NA	TRBJ2-1	CSGVNSGTSNEQFF	TGCAGCGGAGTCAATTCCGGGACTAGCAATGAGCAGTTCTTC
TRBV10-3	TRBD1	NA	TRBJ2-1	CAIAAWTGGYNEQFF	TGTGCCATCGCGGCCTGGACAGGGGGCTACAATGAGCAGTTCTTC
TRBV28	NA	NA	TRBJ1-4	CASSEKGVRNEKLFF	TGTGCCAGCAGTGAAAAGGGGGTGAGAAATGAAAAACTGTTTTTT
TRBV3-1/TRBV3-2	NA	NA	TRBJ1-1	CASSPQGTNTEAFF	TGTGCCAGCAGCCCGCAGGGGACGAACACTGAAGCTTTCTTT
TRBV2	TRBD1	NA	TRBJ1-2	CASTQDRASYGYTF	TGTGCCAGCACCCAGGACAGGGCCTCGTATGGCTACACCTTC
TRBV28	NA	NA	TRBJ2-3	CATKHGRTDTQYF	TGTGCCACAAAGCACGGGAGAACAGATACGCAGTATTTT
TRBV11-2	TRBD2	NA	TRBJ2-1	CASRWWRGSSYNEQFF	TGTGCCAGCAGGTGGTGGCGGGGGAGCTCCTACAATGAGCAGTTCTTC
TRBV3-1/TRBV3-2	NA	NA	TRBJ1-1	CASTQRGKVAEAFF	TGTGCCAGCACCCAACGGGGAAAGGTCGCTGAAGCTTTCTTT
TRBV29-1	NA	NA	TRBJ2-6	CSVNRGESGANVLTF	TGCAGCGTTAATCGAGGAGAGTCTGGGGCCAACGTCCTGACTTTC
TRBV4-3	NA	NA	TRBJ1-2	CASSQDPQGVPNYGYTF	TGCGCCAGCAGCCAAGATCCCCAGGGTGTGCCTAACTATGGCTACACCTTC
TRBV9	TRBD2	few	TRBJ2-5	CASSASGLAWETQYF	TGTGCCAGCAGCGCGTCGGGACTAGCGTGGGAGACCCAGTACTTC
TRBV4-1	NA	NA	TRBJ1-5	CASSPLGDQPQHF	TGCGCCAGCAGCCCCCTCGGAGATCAGCCCCAGCATTTT
TRBV7-3	NA	NA	TRBJ2-1	CASSLSHGLYNEQFF	TGTGCCAGCAGCTTATCTCACGGACTCTACAATGAGCAGTTCTTC
TRBV2	NA	once	TRBJ1-1	CASSFDIHQAFF	TGTGCCAGCAGTTTTGACATACATCAAGCTTTCTTT
TRBV25-1	TRBD1	NA	TRBJ1-2	CATLRTGIYYGYTF	TGTGCCACCCTTCGGACAGGAATTTACTATGGCTACACCTTC
TRBV7-3	TRBD1	NA	TRBJ2-7	CASSFTGGFDEQYF	TGTGCCAGCAGCTTCACAGGGGGTTTCGACGAGCAGTACTTC
TRBV6-5	TRBD1	NA	TRBJ2-4	CASSYSAQGPSQYF	TGTGCCAGCAGTTACTCGGCACAGGGGCCTAGTCAGTACTTC
TRBV11-3	TRBD1	once	TRBJ1-1	CASSPGEGRGPLGTEAFF	TGTGCCAGCAGCCCCGGAGAGGGCAGGGGGCCTTTGGGCACTGAAGCTTTCTTT
TRBV7-2	TRBD1	NA	TRBJ2-1	CASSGHRGRNEQFF	TGTGCCAGCAGCGGACACAGGGGGCGGAATGAGCAGTTCTTC
TRBV11-2	TRBD2	NA	TRBJ2-7	CASSSPGGGGYEQYF	TGTGCCAGCAGCTCCCCCGGCGGGGGGGGGTACGAGCAGTACTTC
TRBV5-4	NA	NA	TRBJ1-2	CASSPHERYYGYTF	TGTGCCAGCAGCCCGCATGAGCGGTACTATGGCTACACCTTC
TRBV5-1	NA	NA	TRBJ1-1	CASSLGTAGDTEAFF	TGCGCCAGCAGCTTGGGGACAGCGGGGGACACTGAAGCTTTCTTT
TRBV2	TRBD1	NA	TRBJ1-5	CASSEEGQVSNQPQHF	TGTGCCAGCAGCGAAGAAGGACAGGTTAGCAATCAGCCCCAGCATTTT
TRBV9	NA	once	TRBJ2-2	CASSVVDGELFF	TGTGCCAGCAGCGTAGTAGACGGGGAGCTGTTTTTT
TRBV2	NA	NA	TRBJ1-1	CASSEAQGRVQTEAFF	TGTGCCAGCAGTGAAGCGCAGGGGAGAGTTCAGACTGAAGCTTTCTTT
TRBV5-1	TRBD1	once	TRBJ1-2	CASSFGTAHGYTF	TGCGCCAGCAGCTTCGGGACAGCCCATGGCTACACCTTC
TRBV6-1	TRBD2	once	TRBJ2-5	CASSEITRGLAGGETQYF	TGTGCCAGCAGTGAGATCACTAGAGGACTAGCGGGGGGAGAGACCCAGTACTTC
TRBV7-2	TRBD1	NA	TRBJ1-4	CASSLGGQDTLFF	TGTGCCAGCAGCTTAGGGGGACAGGACACACTGTTTTTT
TRBV7-9	NA	NA	TRBJ1-2	CASSLARGENYGYTF	TGTGCCAGCAGCTTAGCGCGGGGAGAGAACTATGGCTACACCTTC
TRBV12-5	NA	NA	TRBJ2-3	CASGLGRGSTPDTQYF	TGTGCTAGTGGTTTGGGCCGGGGGAGCACCCCAGATACGCAGTATTTT
TRBV7-9	TRBD1	few	TRBJ1-5	CASGGQGDQPQHF	TGTGCCAGCGGAGGACAGGGAGATCAGCCCCAGCATTTT
TRBV11-2	NA	NA	TRBJ1-2	CASSAFRPDSHGYTF	TGTGCCAGCAGCGCCTTTCGACCTGACAGCCATGGCTACACCTTC
TRBV6-5	NA	once	TRBJ2-7	CASSYSEGNYEQYF	TGTGCCAGCAGTTACTCGGAGGGAAACTACGAGCAGTACTTC
TRBV6-6	TRBD1	NA	TRBJ1-5	CASSQTGVGWQPQHF	TGTGCCAGCAGCCAAACAGGGGTGGGGTGGCAGCCCCAGCATTTT
TRBV13	NA	NA	TRBJ1-3	CASSRTGGGSGNTIYF	TGTGCCAGCAGCCGCACGGGGGGGGGCTCTGGAAACACCATATATTTT
TRBV13	TRBD1	NA	TRBJ2-7	CASSFRDRSYEQYF	TGTGCCAGCAGCTTCCGGGACAGGTCCTACGAGCAGTACTTC
TRBV30	NA	NA	TRBJ2-7	CAWSVQLAPPYEQYF	TGTGCCTGGAGTGTACAGCTAGCTCCGCCCTACGAGCAGTACTTC